This TCR beta chain was captured by sequencing in a study of shared clonotypes between healthy human individuals. Germline CDR1 is MGHDK and CDR2 is SYGVNS. CDR3 size: 14 residues. The V end was cut by 8 bases, the J end by 6 bases, with 16 bases between. Repertoires were generated with immunoSEQ multiplex PCR, while TCRdb's copy carries only in-frame clones and drops some. This table holds 2 million to 2.5 million clones, more than 85% found once. The V gene is TRBV25-1, the J gene TRBJ2-2; D is perhaps TRBD1 or TRBD2 (7 bases each). This clonotype was sampled from a man younger than 35 in good health. Some clones in this sample may be carry-over from other donors' samples. The sample was naive CD4+ T cells from PBMCs. Subset given: CD45RA+ positively selected. The CDR3: CASHRGGESGELFF. CDR3 DNA: TGTGCCAGCCACAGGGGAGGGGAGTCCGGGGAGCTGTTTTTT. The full variable domain, in which reference TRBV25-1 and TRBJ2-2 provide the parts outside the CDR3, is EADIYQTPRYLVIGTGKKITLECSQTMGHDKMYWYQQDPGMELHLIHYSYGVNSTEKGDLSSESTVSRIRTEHFPLTLESARPSHTSQYLCASHRGGESGELFFGEGSRLTVL.